One sample yielded the 13 T cell receptor beta chains listed below, sequenced in a study of cytomegalovirus exposure and HLA in healthy donors. PCR used 60 Vbeta primers and 13 Jbeta primers. Produced via immunoSEQ multiplex PCR; TCRdb's table is partial and in-frame only. This sample has over 85,000 clones, with 55% to 80% found just once. The sequenced sample was PBMCs. The source is a human donor in good health.

This clone appeared a few times. The chain uses TRBV7-2 and TRBJ2-2; 9 bases line up with TRBD1. The J segment lost 6 bases and the V segment lost 6 bases, leaving 5 bases of the junction unmatched. The CDR3 has 14 amino acids. CDR1 is SGHTA, CDR2 FQGNSA, per germline. CDR3 nucleotide sequence: TGTGCCAGCAGACGGGACAGGGTCCCCGGGGAGCTGTTTTTT. Translated, it gives CASRRDRVPGELFF.

The gene calls are TRBV25-1 and TRBJ1-5; D is undetermined. The ends were cut back, 4 bases at V and 3 bases at J, with 10 bases in the middle. The CDR3 has 14 residues. The germline CDR1 and CDR2 sequences are MGHDK and SYGVNS. The CDR3 is CASSGGRDNQPQHF. The CDR3 DNA is TGTGCCAGCAGTGGCGGGCGAGACAATCAGCCCCAGCATTTT.

The CDR3 DNA follows: TGTGCCACTGAGGCGGGGTTGAACACTGAAGCTTTCTTT. Translation gives CATEAGLNTEAFF. The chain couples TRBV7-8 to TRBJ1-1; the D is unclear. The CDR3 loop spans 13 amino acids. Between the trimmed V and J ends, which lost 10 bases and 0 bases, there was a span of 12 bases. Germline V gene data show CDR1 as SGHVS and CDR2 as FQNEAQ.

The rearrangement links TRBV10-3 to TRBJ2-5, with D possibly TRBD2 on 5 matching bases. Trimming left V 6 bases short and J 4 bases short, with 15 bases between. CDR3 size: 14 residues. Germline V gene lookup returns CDR1 ENHRY and CDR2 SYGVKD. CDR3 loop: CAISKGSSGETQYF. In nucleotides, the CDR3 is TGTGCCATCAGCAAGGGCTCCAGCGGAGAGACCCAGTACTTC.

The genes are TRBV30 and TRBJ2-7; D ambiguous. Germline CDR1 and CDR2: GTSNPN and SVGIG (reference sequence). CDR3 length: 13 residues. Trimming removed 3 bases from V and 3 bases from J, with 12 bases in between. DNA for the CDR3: TGTGCCTGGAGCGCGGAAGTCCTCTACGAGCAGTACTTC. Amino acid sequence: CAWSAEVLYEQYF. Filled out from reference TRBV30 and TRBJ2-7, the complete variable domain reads SQTIHQWPATLVQPVGSPLSLECTVEGTSNPNLYWYRQAAGRGLQLLFYSVGIGQISSEVPQNLSASRPQDRQFILSSKKLLLSDSGFYLCAWSAEVLYEQYFGPGTRLTVT.

This chain links TRBV12-5 with TRBJ1-1; a weak D match, TRBD1 (5 bases). The V end was cut by 5 bases, the J end by 3 bases, with 13 bases between. The CDR3 length is 14 residues. Germline loops: CDR1 LGHNT, CDR2 FRNRAP. CDR3 nucleotides: TGTGCTAGTGGTCCCTCTCAGGGATACACTGAAGCTTTCTTT. This sequence encodes CASGPSQGYTEAFF.

V usage is TRBV20-1 and J usage is TRBJ2-5, with unresolved D. The CDR3 is made up of 11 amino acids. Germline V gene lookup returns CDR1 DFQATT and CDR2 SNEGSKA (reference sequence). V shed 3 bases and J shed 6 bases, with 8 bases lying between them. For the CDR3, the DNA is TGCAGTGCTAGGGCTGGGCAGACCCAGTACTTC. Encoded protein: CSARAGQTQYF.

This clone was counted only a few times. The chain uses TRBV5-1 and TRBJ2-1, with TRBD2 identical over 9 bases. The V and J ends lost 5 bases and 5 bases, in that order; junction bases with no gene match: 11. The germline CDR1 and CDR2 sequences are SGHRS and YFSETQ. The CDR3 is 16 residues long. The CDR3 DNA reads as TGCGCCAGCAGAGGTTCGGGCGGGAGGGAGGACAATGAGCAGTTCTTC. This gives the protein CASRGSGGREDNEQFF.

The chain joins TRBV7-9 to TRBJ2-7; 10 nucleotides match TRBD1. With V trimmed by 5 bases and J by 5 bases, 12 bases remained unmatched. The CDR3 runs 16 residues. Per the germline V gene, CDR1 is SEHNR and CDR2 is FQNEAQ (reference sequence). The CDR3 coding sequence is TGTGCCAGCAGCCTCACACTCGGGACAGGGGTCCACGAGCAGTACTTC. It codes for CASSLTLGTGVHEQYF.

The chain carries TRBV5-6 and TRBJ2-5; D remains unclear. Germline V gene lookup returns CDR1 SGHDT and CDR2 YYEEEE. The CDR3 covers 11 residues. The V end was cut by 3 bases, the J end by 2 bases, with 2 bases between. CDR3 loop: CASSSQETQYF. In DNA form, the CDR3 reads TGTGCCAGCAGCTCACAAGAGACCCAGTACTTC.

The genes are TRBV5-1 and TRBJ2-5; 8 positions agree with TRBD1. V shed 4 bases, J shed 1 base, and the junction held 9 bases outside the gene matches. The CDR3 runs to 16 residues. Germline V lookup: CDR1 SGHRS, CDR2 YFSETQ. CDR3 nucleotides: TGCGCCAGCAGCCCTCGTCTCAGGGGGCCCCAAGAGACCCAGTACTTC. Amino acids: CASSPRLRGPQETQYF.

This rearrangement joins TRBV7-9 to TRBJ1-2; D may be TRBD1 (6 bases). Germline CDR1 is SEHNR and CDR2 is FQNEAQ (reference sequence). This CDR3 spans 14 amino acids. V was clipped by 0 bases and J by 7 bases, with 12 bases between them. The CDR3 loop is CASSLAKGVSGYTF. The DNA of the CDR3 is TGTGCCAGCAGCTTAGCCAAGGGGGTTAGTGGCTACACCTTC.

The chain has TRBV30 and TRBJ2-5; TRBD2 matches 7 bases. This CDR3 region has 13 residues. Looked up from germline, CDR1 is GTSNPN and CDR2 is SVGIG (reference sequence). With 2 bases clipped from V and 4 bases from J, the junction kept 4 bases outside the gene matches. CDR3 protein: CAWSLLALETQYF. CDR3 DNA sequence: TGTGCCTGGAGTCTACTAGCGCTAGAGACCCAGTACTTC. The full variable domain, rest sourced from reference TRBV30 and TRBJ2-5, is SQTIHQWPATLVQPVGSPLSLECTVEGTSNPNLYWYRQAAGRGLQLLFYSVGIGQISSEVPQNLSASRPQDRQFILSSKKLLLSDSGFYLCAWSLLALETQYFGPGTRLLVL.